These T cell receptor beta chains were read from a single sample in a study of control samples from healthy donors and cancer patients. Only in-frame clones appear in the TCRdb table, and some are missing; sequencing was by immunoSEQ multiplex PCR. The sample includes more than 100,000 clones, 90% to 95% seen only once; the top ten take 6.5% to 9%. The specimen was blood. These TCRs come from a woman aged 18-30 years in good health. The CDR3 runs from the conserved cysteine through the conserved F or W. D genes are given only for firm matches. Clone size is not always given. Where it is, it says once, few, many or a class for expanded clones.

j_gene,abundance,v_gene,d_gene,CDR3nt,CDR3aa
TRBJ2-3,NA,TRBV19,TRBD2,TGTGCCAGCGGGGGACTAGCGGAGGCAGATACGCAGTATTTT,CASGGLAEADTQYF
TRBJ1-2,NA,TRBV6-6,NA,TGTGCCAGCAGTTACCCTACTGCGGTCGGGGACTATGGCTACACCTTC,CASSYPTAVGDYGYTF
TRBJ2-7,NA,TRBV3-1/TRBV3-2,NA,TGTGCCAGCAGCCACACCCCAAGGTACTTC,CASSHTPRYF
TRBJ1-2,NA,TRBV28,TRBD1,TGTGCCAGCAGTACACCCGGGACAGGAGGAAACTATGGCTACACCTTC,CASSTPGTGGNYGYTF
TRBJ2-7,once,TRBV4-1,TRBD1,TGCGCCAGCAGCCAAGTCGGGGGACAGGCCCTGGCCTACGAGCAGTACTTC,CASSQVGGQALAYEQYF
TRBJ1-1,once,TRBV6-5,TRBD1,TGTGCCAGCAGTTCGGACAGGGGTATGAACACTGAAGCTTTCTTT,CASSSDRGMNTEAFF
TRBJ2-5,NA,TRBV24-1,NA,TGTGCCACCAGTGATAGGGGGGGGACGGAAGGGGAGACCCAGTACTTC,CATSDRGGTEGETQYF
TRBJ1-1,NA,TRBV2,NA,TGTGCCAGCAGTGGGGGTCGTGGGGCGAGCACTGAAGCTTTCTTT,CASSGGRGASTEAFF
TRBJ1-2,NA,TRBV28,NA,TGTGCCAGCAGTCTCAATCAACCCCCGGGGGGGCAAAATGGCTACACCTTC,CASSLNQPPGGQNGYTF
TRBJ2-7,NA,TRBV6-5,NA,TGTGCCACCACGGACGGAGTTAGCTACGAGCAGTACTTC,CATTDGVSYEQYF
TRBJ2-7,NA,TRBV19,NA,TGTGCCAGTAGTATAAGAGGGGGGGCGCAGGAGCAGTACTTC,CASSIRGGAQEQYF
TRBJ2-1,NA,TRBV6-5,TRBD2,TGTGCCAGCAGGCGGCGGGGGGACAATGAGCAGTTCTTC,CASRRRGDNEQFF
TRBJ1-2,NA,TRBV4-2,TRBD1,TGTGCCAGCAGCCAAGACCTGACAGGGCCCGCGGGTGGCTATGGCTACACCTTC,CASSQDLTGPAGGYGYTF
TRBJ2-3,NA,TRBV28,NA,TGTGCCAGCAGTCCCCGTCCGGGACCCTCCACAGATACGCAGTATTTT,CASSPRPGPSTDTQYF
TRBJ1-6,NA,TRBV20-1,NA,TGCAGTGCTAGTAATTCGACAGGCTATAATTCACCCCTCCACTTT,CSASNSTGYNSPLHF
TRBJ2-7,NA,TRBV25-1,TRBD1,TGTGCCAGCAGTGACGGGACAGGCGGCTACGAGCAGTACTTC,CASSDGTGGYEQYF